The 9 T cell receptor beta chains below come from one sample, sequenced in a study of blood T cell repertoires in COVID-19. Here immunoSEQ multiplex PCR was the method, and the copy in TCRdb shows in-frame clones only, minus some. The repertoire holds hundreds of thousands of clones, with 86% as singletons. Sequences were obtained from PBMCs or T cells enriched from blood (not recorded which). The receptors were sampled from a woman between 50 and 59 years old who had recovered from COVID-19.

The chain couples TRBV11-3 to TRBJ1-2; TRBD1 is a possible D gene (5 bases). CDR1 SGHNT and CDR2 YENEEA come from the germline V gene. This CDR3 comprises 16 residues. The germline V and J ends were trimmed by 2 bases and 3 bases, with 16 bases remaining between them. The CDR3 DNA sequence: TGTGCCAGCAGCTTATATGGGATCCAAGGGGACTATGGCTACACCTTC. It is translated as CASSLYGIQGDYGYTF. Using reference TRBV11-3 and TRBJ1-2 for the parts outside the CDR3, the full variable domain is EAGVVQSPRYKIIEKKQPVAFWCNPISGHNTLYWYLQNLGQGPELLIRYENEEAVDDSQLPKDRFSAERLKGVDSTLKIQPAELGDSAVYLCASSLYGIQGDYGYTFGSGTRLTVV.

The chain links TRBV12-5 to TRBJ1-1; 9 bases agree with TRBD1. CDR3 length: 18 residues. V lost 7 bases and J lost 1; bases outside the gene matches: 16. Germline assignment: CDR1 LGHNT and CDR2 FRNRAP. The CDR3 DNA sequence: TGTGCTAGTGCCCCCGGCCTAAAGACAGGGGGTTCGAACACTGAAGCTTTCTTT. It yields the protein CASAPGLKTGGSNTEAFF.

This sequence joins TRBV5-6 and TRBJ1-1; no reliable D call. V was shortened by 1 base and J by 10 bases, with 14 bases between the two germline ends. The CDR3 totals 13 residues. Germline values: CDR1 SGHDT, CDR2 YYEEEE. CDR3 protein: CASSLKGGLPAFF. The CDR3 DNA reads TGTGCCAGCAGCTTGAAGGGAGGGTTGCCAGCTTTCTTT.

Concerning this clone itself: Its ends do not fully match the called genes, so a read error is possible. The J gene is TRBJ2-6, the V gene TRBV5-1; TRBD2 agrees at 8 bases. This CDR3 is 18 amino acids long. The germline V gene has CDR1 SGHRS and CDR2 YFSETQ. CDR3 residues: CTSSLTSGGSSGANVLTF. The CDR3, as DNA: TGCACCAGCAGCTTAACTAGCGGAGGCAGCTCTGGGGCCAACGTCCTGACTTTC.

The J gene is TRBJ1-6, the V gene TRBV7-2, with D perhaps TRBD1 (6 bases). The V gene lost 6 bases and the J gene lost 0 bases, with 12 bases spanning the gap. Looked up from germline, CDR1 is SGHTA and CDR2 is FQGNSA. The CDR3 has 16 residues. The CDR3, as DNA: TGTGCCAGCAGGGCAACAGGGAGCTCCTATAATTCACCCCTCCACTTT. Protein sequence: CASRATGSSYNSPLHF.

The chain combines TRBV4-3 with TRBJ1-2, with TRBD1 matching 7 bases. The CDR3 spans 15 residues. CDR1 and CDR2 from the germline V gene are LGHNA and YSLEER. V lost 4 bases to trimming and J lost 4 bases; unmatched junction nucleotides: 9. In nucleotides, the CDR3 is TGCGCCAGCAGCCCTCAGACAGGGATGGGCTATGGCTACACCTTC. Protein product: CASSPQTGMGYGYTF.

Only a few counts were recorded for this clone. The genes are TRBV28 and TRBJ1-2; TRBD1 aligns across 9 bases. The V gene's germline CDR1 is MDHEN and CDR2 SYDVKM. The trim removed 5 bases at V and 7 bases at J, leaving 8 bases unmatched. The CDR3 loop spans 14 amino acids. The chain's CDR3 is CASSTYRGLFGYTF. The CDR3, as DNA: TGTGCCAGCAGTACTTACAGGGGGCTATTTGGCTACACCTTC.

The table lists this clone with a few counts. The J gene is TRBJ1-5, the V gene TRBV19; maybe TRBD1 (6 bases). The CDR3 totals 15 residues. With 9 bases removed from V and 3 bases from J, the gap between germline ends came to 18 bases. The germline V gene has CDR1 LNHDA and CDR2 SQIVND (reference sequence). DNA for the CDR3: TGTGCCAGCCAGCGGGACACCACTAACAATCAGCCCCAGCATTTT. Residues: CASQRDTTNNQPQHF.

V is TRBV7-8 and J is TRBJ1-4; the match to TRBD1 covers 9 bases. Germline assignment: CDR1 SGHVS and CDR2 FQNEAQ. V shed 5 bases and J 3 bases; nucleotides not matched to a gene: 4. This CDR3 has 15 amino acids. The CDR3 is CASSPGQGSNEKLFF. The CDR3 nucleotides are TGTGCCAGCAGCCCAGGACAGGGGTCTAATGAAAAACTGTTTTTT. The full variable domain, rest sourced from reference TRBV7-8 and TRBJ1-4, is GAGVSQSPRYKVAKRGQDVALRCDPISGHVSLFWYQQALGQGPEFLTYFQNEAQLDKSGLPSDRFFAERPEGSVSTLKIQRTQQEDSAVYLCASSPGQGSNEKLFFGSGTQLSVL.